The clone carrying this T cell receptor beta chain was detected only a few times. What it binds is unknown. This sample stems from a study of T cell repertoires in cytomegalovirus infection. Study-wide context: Matching HLA type, along with CMV infection, was indicated by public TCR beta signatures. General study points: Of the TCR beta families, the public ones yielded a cumulative frequency that identified carriers of CMV plus the relevant HLA.

TCRdb independently ran MiXCR on the reads; one entry per CDR3 protein. The sample comprises approximately 910,000 distinct CDR3 sequences, 30% to 40% of which are singletons, and 10% to 15% rests with the top ten. The sequencing used cultured CD8+ T cells from PBMCs, collected from culture after CMV antigen stimulation. The TCR was taken from a human donor in good health (CMV status not recorded). Some clones in this sample may be carry-over from other donors' samples.

The CDR3 region is CATGSGWEKLFF. In DNA, the CDR3 is TGTGCCACGGGATCAGGGTGGGAAAAACTGTTTTTT. The chain links TRBV15 to TRBJ1-4; D is possibly TRBD1 (5 bases). The CDR3 spans 12 residues. CDR1 LNHNV and CDR2 YYDKDF come from the germline V gene (reference sequence). V was shortened by 9 bases and J by 8 bases, with 13 bases between the two germline ends.